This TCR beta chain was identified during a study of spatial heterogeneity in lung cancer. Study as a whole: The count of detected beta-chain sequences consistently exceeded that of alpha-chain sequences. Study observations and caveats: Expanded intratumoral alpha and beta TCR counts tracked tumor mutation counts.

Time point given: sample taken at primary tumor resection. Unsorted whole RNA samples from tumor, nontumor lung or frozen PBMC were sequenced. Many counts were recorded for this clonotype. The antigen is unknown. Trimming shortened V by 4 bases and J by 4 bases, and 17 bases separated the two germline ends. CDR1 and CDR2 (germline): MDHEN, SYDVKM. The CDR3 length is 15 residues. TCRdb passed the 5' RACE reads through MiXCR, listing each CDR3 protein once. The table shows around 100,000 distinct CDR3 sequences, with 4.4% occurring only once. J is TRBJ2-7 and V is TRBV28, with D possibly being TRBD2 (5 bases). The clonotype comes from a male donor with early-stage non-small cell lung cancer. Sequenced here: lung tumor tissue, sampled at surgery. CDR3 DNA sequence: TGTGCCAGCAGTTCCCCCCGGAGGATAGGTTACGAGCAGTACTTC. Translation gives CASSSPRRIGYEQYF.